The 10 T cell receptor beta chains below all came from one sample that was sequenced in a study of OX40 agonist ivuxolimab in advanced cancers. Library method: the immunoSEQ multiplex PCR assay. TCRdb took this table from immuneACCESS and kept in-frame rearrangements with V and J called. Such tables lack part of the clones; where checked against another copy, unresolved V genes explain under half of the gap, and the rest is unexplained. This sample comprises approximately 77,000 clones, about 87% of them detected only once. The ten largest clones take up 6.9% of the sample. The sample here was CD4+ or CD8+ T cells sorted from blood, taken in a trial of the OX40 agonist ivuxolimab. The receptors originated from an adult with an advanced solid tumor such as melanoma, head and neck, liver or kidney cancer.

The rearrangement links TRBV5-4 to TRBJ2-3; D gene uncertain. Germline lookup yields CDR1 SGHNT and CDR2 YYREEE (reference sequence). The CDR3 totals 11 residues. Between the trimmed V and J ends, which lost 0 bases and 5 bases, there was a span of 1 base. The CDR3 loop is CASSLEDTQYF. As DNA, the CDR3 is TGTGCCAGCAGCTTGGAAGATACGCAGTATTTT.

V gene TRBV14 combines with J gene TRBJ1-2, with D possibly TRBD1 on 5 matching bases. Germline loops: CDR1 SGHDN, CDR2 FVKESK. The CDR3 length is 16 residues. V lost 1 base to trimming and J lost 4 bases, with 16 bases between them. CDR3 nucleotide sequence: TGTGCCAGCAGCCAAGCCCTCGGGGGGGGTGGCTATGGCTACACCTTC. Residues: CASSQALGGGGYGYTF. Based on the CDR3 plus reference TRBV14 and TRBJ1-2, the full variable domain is EAGVTQFPSHSVIEKGQTVTLRCDPISGHDNLYWYRRVMGKEIKFLLHFVKESKQDESGMPNNRFLAERTGGTYSTLKVQPAELEDSGVYFCASSQALGGGGYGYTFGSGTRLTVV.

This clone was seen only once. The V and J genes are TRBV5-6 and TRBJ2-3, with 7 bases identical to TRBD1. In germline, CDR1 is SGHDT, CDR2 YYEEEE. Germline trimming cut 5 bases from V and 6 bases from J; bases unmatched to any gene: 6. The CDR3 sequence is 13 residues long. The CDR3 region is CASRKTGTDTQYF. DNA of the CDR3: TGTGCCAGCAGGAAGACAGGGACGGATACGCAGTATTTT.

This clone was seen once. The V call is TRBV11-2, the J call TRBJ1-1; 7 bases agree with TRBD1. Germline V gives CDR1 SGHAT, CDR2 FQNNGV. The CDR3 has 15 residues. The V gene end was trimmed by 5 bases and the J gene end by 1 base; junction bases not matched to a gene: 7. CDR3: CASSTPGTENTEAFF. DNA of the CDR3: TGTGCCAGCAGCACTCCCGGGACAGAGAACACTGAAGCTTTCTTT. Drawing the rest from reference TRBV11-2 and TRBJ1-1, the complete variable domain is EAGVAQSPRYKIIEKRQSVAFWCNPISGHATLYWYQQILGQGPKLLIQFQNNGVVDDSQLPKDRFSAERLKGVDSTLKIQPAKLEDSAVYLCASSTPGTENTEAFFGQGTRLTVV.

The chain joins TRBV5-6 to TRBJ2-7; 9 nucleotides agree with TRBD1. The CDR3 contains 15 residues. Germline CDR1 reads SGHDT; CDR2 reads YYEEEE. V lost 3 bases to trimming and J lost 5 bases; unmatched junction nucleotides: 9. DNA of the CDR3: TGTGCCAGCAGCTCTAGGACAGGGGCCGGGGACGAGCAGTACTTC. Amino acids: CASSSRTGAGDEQYF.

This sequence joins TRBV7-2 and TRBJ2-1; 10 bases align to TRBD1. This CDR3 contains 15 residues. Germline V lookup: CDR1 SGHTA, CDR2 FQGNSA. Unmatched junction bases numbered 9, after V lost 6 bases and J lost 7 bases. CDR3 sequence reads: CASRSGTGVFNEQFF. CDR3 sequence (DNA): TGTGCCAGCAGATCCGGGACAGGGGTCTTTAATGAGCAGTTCTTC.

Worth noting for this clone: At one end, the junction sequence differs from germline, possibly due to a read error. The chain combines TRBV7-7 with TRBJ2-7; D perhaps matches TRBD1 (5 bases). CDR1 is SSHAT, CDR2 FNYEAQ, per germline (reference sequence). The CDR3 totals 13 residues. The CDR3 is CASSPDGHYEQYF. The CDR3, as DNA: TGTGCTAGCAGCCCGGATGGACACTACGAGCAGTACTTC.

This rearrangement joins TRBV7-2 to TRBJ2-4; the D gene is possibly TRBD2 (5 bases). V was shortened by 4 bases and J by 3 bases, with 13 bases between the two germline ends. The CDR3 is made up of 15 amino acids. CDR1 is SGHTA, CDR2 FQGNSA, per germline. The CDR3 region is CASSSPEEGKNIQYF. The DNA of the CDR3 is TGTGCCAGCAGCTCCCCGGAAGAGGGCAAAAACATTCAGTACTTC.

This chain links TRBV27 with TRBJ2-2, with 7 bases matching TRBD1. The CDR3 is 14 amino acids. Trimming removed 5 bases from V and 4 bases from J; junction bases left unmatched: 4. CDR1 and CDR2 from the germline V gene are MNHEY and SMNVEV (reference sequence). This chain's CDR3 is CASSTYRGTGELFF. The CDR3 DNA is TGTGCCAGCAGTACCTACAGGGGCACCGGGGAGCTGTTTTTT.

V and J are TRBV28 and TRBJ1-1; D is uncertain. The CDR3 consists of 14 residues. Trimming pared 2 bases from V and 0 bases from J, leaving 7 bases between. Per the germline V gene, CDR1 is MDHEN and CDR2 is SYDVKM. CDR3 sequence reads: CASSLRILNTEAFF. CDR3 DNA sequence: TGTGCCAGCAGTTTACGGATTCTGAACACTGAAGCTTTCTTT.